This T cell receptor (beta chain) appears in the sequencing data of a study of cytomegalovirus exposure and HLA in healthy donors. Study results and caveats: The only immune exposure information that was available was CMV serostatus. Overall, around 150 TCR beta chains were annotated as cytomegalovirus-associated. Productive rates of about 90% or about 30% were seen for most TCR beta V segments in an earlier analysis. HLA allele associations emerged for around 15,000 TCR beta sequences in a later analysis, at 0.05 false discovery rate.

The CDR3 is 14 residues long. The ends were cut back, 2 bases at V and 2 bases at J, with 10 bases in the middle. Germline CDR1 reads SGHRS; CDR2 reads YFSETQ. Concerning this clone itself: Its antigen remains unidentified.

Both 60 Vbeta primers and 13 Jbeta primers went into the PCR. Method: immunoSEQ multiplex PCR; TCRdb's copy keeps in-frame clones and lacks some. The table includes roughly 100,000 clones, around 75% detected once. The V gene is TRBV5-1, the J gene TRBJ1-2; D may be TRBD1 (5 bases). This clonotype was sampled from a male donor in good health and CMV-seropositive. Sequencing was performed on PBMCs. CDR3 in DNA: TGCGCCAGCAGCTTAATTAGGGGAAACTATGGCTACACCTTC. As protein: CASSLIRGNYGYTF.